The rows below give T cell receptor beta chains drawn from one sample of a study of blood T cell repertoires in COVID-19. This table comes from immunoSEQ multiplex PCR, and its TCRdb copy is limited to in-frame clones, with some not included. The top ten clones hold about 3.2% of a sample with under 200,000 clones, 84% of them seen once. The sequencing sample was made of PBMCs or T cells enriched from blood (not recorded which). These receptors were taken from a woman aged 25 to 39 who had been exposed to COVID-19. CDR3s include the opening cysteine and the closing phenylalanine or tryptophan. D genes are given only for firm matches. Clone sizes are given selectively: once, few, many, or a class where the clone is expanded.

j_call: TRBJ2-5
v_call: TRBV7-9
clone_size: .
d_call: TRBD1
cdr3_nt: TGTGCCAGCAGCTTAATGACAGGGGGACAAGAGACCCAGTACTTC
cdr3_aa: CASSLMTGGQETQYF

j_call: TRBJ2-5
v_call: TRBV7-2
clone_size: .
d_call: TRBD2
cdr3_nt: TGTGCCAGCAGCCCCAGCGGGGGAGAGACCCAGTACTTC
cdr3_aa: CASSPSGGETQYF

j_call: TRBJ1-5
v_call: TRBV10-3
clone_size: .
d_call: .
cdr3_nt: TGTGCCATCAGTGAGTCCCCGCACGAAACAGGTAGCAATCAGCCCCAGCATTTT
cdr3_aa: CAISESPHETGSNQPQHF

j_call: TRBJ2-7
v_call: TRBV28
clone_size: once
d_call: TRBD1
cdr3_nt: TGTGCCAGCCTCGGGACAGATGGGCGACCCTACGAGCAGTACTTC
cdr3_aa: CASLGTDGRPYEQYF

j_call: TRBJ1-1
v_call: TRBV25-1
clone_size: .
d_call: .
cdr3_nt: TGTGCCAGCAGTAACAAGGGGACTGAAGCTTTCTTT
cdr3_aa: CASSNKGTEAFF

j_call: TRBJ1-4
v_call: TRBV9
clone_size: once
d_call: .
cdr3_nt: TGTGCCAGCAGCGTGGGGACAATGGGCTACGGTGAAAAACTGTTTTTT
cdr3_aa: CASSVGTMGYGEKLFF

j_call: TRBJ1-3
v_call: TRBV16
clone_size: once
d_call: TRBD1
cdr3_nt: TGTGCCAGCAGCCAGGGACAGGCGGACTCTGGAAACACCATATATTTT
cdr3_aa: CASSQGQADSGNTIYF

j_call: TRBJ2-2
v_call: TRBV4-3
clone_size: .
d_call: .
cdr3_nt: TGCGCCAGCAGCCAAGATCTCGGGGGTTCGGCCGGGGAGCTGTTTTTT
cdr3_aa: CASSQDLGGSAGELFF

j_call: TRBJ1-4
v_call: TRBV6-2/TRBV6-3
clone_size: .
d_call: .
cdr3_nt: TGTGCCAGCAGCGGACACCCAATTTGGGAAAAACTGTTTTTT
cdr3_aa: CASSGHPIWEKLFF

j_call: TRBJ2-2
v_call: TRBV7-9
clone_size: .
d_call: .
cdr3_nt: TGTGCCAGCAGCTACCCCTTGGCAGGGACGAACACCGGGGAGCTGTTTTTT
cdr3_aa: CASSYPLAGTNTGELFF

j_call: TRBJ1-2
v_call: TRBV9
clone_size: .
d_call: TRBD1
cdr3_nt: TGTGCCAGCAGCGTAGCTGGGGGTACCGGGACAGCCAACTATGGCTACACCTTC
cdr3_aa: CASSVAGGTGTANYGYTF

j_call: TRBJ1-6
v_call: TRBV5-6
clone_size: .
d_call: .
cdr3_nt: TGTGCCAGCAGCATGCTTTCAGGATTCGAATCCCCCCTCCACTTT
cdr3_aa: CASSMLSGFESPLHF

j_call: TRBJ1-1
v_call: TRBV5-1
clone_size: .
d_call: .
cdr3_nt: TGCGCCAGCAGCTCCCCTGCGTCAGGGAACACTGAAGCTTTCTTT
cdr3_aa: CASSSPASGNTEAFF

j_call: TRBJ2-3
v_call: TRBV19
clone_size: once
d_call: TRBD2
cdr3_nt: TGTGCCAGTAGTATCGGACTAGCGGGGATCACAGATACGCAGTATTTT
cdr3_aa: CASSIGLAGITDTQYF

j_call: TRBJ1-2
v_call: TRBV11-2
clone_size: .
d_call: .
cdr3_nt: TGTGCCAGCAGCCAGGACAAGGAATATGGCTACACCTTC
cdr3_aa: CASSQDKEYGYTF

j_call: TRBJ2-1
v_call: TRBV11-2
clone_size: .
d_call: .
cdr3_nt: TGTGCCAGCAGCTTAGGACTACCCTGGGATGAGCAGTTCTTC
cdr3_aa: CASSLGLPWDEQFF

j_call: TRBJ1-5
v_call: TRBV6-2/TRBV6-3
clone_size: .
d_call: .
cdr3_nt: TGTGCCAGCAGTTACGGGCAGGGGATTAATCAGCCCCAGCATTTT
cdr3_aa: CASSYGQGINQPQHF

j_call: TRBJ1-1
v_call: TRBV7-6
clone_size: .
d_call: .
cdr3_nt: TGTGCCAGCAGCCTAGATAAGAACACTGAAGCTTTCTTT
cdr3_aa: CASSLDKNTEAFF

j_call: TRBJ1-6
v_call: TRBV9
clone_size: .
d_call: .
cdr3_nt: TGTGCCAGCAGCCCCAGCGGGGCGGTGGATAATTCACCCCTCCACTTT
cdr3_aa: CASSPSGAVDNSPLHF

j_call: TRBJ1-2
v_call: TRBV19
clone_size: .
d_call: TRBD1
cdr3_nt: TGTGCCAGTAGCCGGGACAGGGGGGACTATGGCTACACCTTC
cdr3_aa: CASSRDRGDYGYTF

j_call: TRBJ1-2
v_call: TRBV4-3
clone_size: few
d_call: TRBD1
cdr3_nt: TGCGCCAGCAGCCAAGTCGGGACAGCCTATGGCTACACCTTC
cdr3_aa: CASSQVGTAYGYTF